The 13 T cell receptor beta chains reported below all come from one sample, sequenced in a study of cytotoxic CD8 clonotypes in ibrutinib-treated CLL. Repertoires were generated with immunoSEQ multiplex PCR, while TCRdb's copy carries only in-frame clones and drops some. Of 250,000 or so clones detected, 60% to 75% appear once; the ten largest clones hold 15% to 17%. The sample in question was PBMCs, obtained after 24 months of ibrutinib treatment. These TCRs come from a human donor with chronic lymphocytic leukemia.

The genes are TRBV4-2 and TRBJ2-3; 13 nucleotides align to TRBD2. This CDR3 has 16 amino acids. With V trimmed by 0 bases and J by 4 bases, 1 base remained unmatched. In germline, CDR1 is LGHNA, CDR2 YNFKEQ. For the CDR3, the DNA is TGTGCCAGCAGCCAAGAACTAGCGGGAGGGGCAGATACGCAGTATTTT. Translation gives CASSQELAGGADTQYF.

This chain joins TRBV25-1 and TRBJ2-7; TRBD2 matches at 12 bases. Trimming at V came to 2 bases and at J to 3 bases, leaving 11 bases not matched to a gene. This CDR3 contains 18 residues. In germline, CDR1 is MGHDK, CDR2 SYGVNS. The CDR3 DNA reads TGTGCCAGCAGTGAAAGCCGACTAGCGGGAGTTTGGAGCTACGAGCAGTACTTC. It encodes CASSESRLAGVWSYEQYF.

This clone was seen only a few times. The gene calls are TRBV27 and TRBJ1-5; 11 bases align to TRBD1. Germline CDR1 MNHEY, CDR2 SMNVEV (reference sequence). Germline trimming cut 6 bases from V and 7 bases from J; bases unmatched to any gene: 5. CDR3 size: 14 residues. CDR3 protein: CASSLGTGGQPQHF. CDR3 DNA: TGTGCCAGCAGCCTAGGGACAGGGGGACAGCCCCAGCATTTT.

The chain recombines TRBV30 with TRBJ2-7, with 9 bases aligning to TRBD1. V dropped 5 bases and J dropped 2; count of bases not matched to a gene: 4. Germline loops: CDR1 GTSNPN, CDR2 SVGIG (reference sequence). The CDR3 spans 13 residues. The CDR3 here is CAWQRTGAYEQYF. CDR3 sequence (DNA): TGTGCCTGGCAACGGACAGGGGCCTACGAGCAGTACTTC. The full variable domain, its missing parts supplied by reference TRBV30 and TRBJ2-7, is SQTIHQWPATLVQPVGSPLSLECTVEGTSNPNLYWYRQAAGRGLQLLFYSVGIGQISSEVPQNLSASRPQDRQFILSSKKLLLSDSGFYLCAWQRTGAYEQYFGPGTRLTVT.

The CDR3 region is CASRQSGWGSNQPQHF. CDR3 in DNA: TGTGCCAGCCGGCAATCGGGTTGGGGGAGCAATCAGCCCCAGCATTTT. The rearrangement uses TRBV13 and TRBJ1-5; possible D gene TRBD1, 5 bases. Looked up from germline, CDR1 is PRHDT and CDR2 is FYEKMQ (reference sequence). The CDR3 sequence is 16 residues long. V was cut by 8 bases and J by 1 base, with 18 bases left in between.

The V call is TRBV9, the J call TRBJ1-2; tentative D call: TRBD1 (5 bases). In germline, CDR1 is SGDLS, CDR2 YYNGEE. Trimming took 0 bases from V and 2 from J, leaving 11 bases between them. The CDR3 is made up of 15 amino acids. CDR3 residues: CASSVEMSGNYGYTF. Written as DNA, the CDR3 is TGTGCCAGCAGCGTAGAAATGTCAGGGAACTATGGCTACACCTTC.

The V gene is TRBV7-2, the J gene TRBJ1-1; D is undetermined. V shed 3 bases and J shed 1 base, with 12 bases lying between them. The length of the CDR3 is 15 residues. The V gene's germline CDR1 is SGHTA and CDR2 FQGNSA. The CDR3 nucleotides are TGTGCCAGCAGCTTTTTTGGTTCGTGGAACACTGAAGCTTTCTTT. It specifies CASSFFGSWNTEAFF. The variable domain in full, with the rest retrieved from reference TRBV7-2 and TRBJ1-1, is GAGVSQSPSNKVTEKGKDVELRCDPISGHTALYWYRQSLGQGLEFLIYFQGNSAPDKSGLPSDRFSAERTGGSVSTLTIQRTQQEDSAVYLCASSFFGSWNTEAFFGQGTRLTVV.

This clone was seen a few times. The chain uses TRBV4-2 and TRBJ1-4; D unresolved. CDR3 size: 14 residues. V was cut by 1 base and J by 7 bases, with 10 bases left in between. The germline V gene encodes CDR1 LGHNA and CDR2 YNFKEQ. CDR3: CASSQGPVGEKLFF. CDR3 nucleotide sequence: TGTGCCAGCAGCCAAGGTCCGGTGGGTGAAAAACTGTTTTTT.

The CDR3 DNA sequence: TGTGCCAGCAGATCCGGGGCTAGCGGGAGGACCGGGGAGCTGTTTTTT. Protein sequence: CASRSGASGRTGELFF. This chain connects TRBV2 to TRBJ2-2; TRBD2 aligns across 11 bases. The CDR3 loop spans 16 amino acids. CDR1 is SNHLY and CDR2 is FYNNEI in the germline V gene. Trimming cost V 6 bases and J 5 bases; bases outside gene matches: 8.

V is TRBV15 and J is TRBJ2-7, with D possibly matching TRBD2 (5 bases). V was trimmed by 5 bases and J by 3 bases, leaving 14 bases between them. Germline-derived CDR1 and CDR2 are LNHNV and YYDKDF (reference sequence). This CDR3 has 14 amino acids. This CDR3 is CATSSQWGDYEQYF. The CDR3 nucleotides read TGTGCCACCAGCTCCCAGTGGGGAGACTACGAGCAGTACTTC.

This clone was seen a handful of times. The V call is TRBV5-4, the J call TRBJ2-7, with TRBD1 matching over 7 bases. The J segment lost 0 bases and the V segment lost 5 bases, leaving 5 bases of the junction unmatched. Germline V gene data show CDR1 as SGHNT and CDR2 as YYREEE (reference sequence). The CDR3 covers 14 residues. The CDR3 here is CASSTGVGSYEQYF. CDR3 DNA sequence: TGTGCCAGCAGTACAGGGGTGGGCTCCTACGAGCAGTACTTC.

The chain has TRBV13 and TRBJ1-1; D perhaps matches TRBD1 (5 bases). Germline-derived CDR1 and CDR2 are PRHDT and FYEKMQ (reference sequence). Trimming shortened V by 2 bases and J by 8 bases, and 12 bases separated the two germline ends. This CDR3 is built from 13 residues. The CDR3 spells CASSLQGAREAFF. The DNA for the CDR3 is TGTGCCAGCAGCTTACAGGGCGCCCGAGAAGCTTTCTTT.

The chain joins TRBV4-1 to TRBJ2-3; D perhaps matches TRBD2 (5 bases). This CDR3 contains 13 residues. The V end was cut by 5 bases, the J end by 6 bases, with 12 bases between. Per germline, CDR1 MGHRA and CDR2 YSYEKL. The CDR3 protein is CASSDVGVDTQYF. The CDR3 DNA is TGCGCCAGCAGCGATGTCGGGGTGGATACGCAGTATTTT.